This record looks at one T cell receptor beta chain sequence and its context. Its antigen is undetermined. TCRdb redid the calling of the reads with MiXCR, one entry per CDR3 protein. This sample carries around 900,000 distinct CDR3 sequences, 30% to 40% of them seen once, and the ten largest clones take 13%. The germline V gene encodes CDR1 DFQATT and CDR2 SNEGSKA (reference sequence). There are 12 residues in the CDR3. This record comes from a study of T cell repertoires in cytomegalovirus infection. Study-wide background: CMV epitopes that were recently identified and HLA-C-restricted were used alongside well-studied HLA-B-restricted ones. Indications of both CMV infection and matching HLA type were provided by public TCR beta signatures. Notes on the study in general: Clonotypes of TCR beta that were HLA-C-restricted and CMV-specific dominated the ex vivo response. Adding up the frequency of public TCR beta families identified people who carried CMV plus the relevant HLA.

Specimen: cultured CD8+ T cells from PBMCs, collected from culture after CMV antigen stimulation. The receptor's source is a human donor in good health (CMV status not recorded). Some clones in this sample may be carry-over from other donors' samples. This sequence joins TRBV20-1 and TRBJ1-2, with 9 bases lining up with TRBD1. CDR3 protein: CIAEDRGIGYTF. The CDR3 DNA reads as TGCATCGCGGAGGACAGGGGTATTGGCTACACCTTC.